What follows are 12 T cell receptor beta chains derived from one specimen sequenced in a study of T cells in Graves' hyperthyroidism and ophthalmopathy. TCR beta CDR3 sequences were amplified from RNA transcripts. Initially, a first-round RT-PCR of the TCR CDR3 employed the HTBI primer set. In TCRdb, the multiplex PCR reads were re-called with MiXCR into one record per CDR3 protein. Of roughly 96,000 distinct CDR3 sequences in the sample, around 50% are singletons; the top ten hold 27%. Material: blood. These TCRs come from a woman aged 40 to 55 with Graves' hyperthyroidism.

Comments on this clonotype: It may be a read error: a sequence one base away is much more abundant. V gene TRBV5-1 combines with J gene TRBJ1-1; no clear D gene. In germline, CDR1 is SGHRS, CDR2 YFSETQ. The CDR3 has 13 amino acids. V was trimmed by 0 bases and J by 9 bases, leaving 12 bases between them. Written as DNA, the CDR3 is TGCGCCAGCAGCTTGGCAGGCAAGACTCAAGCTTTCTTT. This gives the protein CASSLAGKTQAFF.

The rearrangement links TRBV10-3 to TRBJ2-5, with D tentatively TRBD1 (6 bases). V lost 2 bases and J lost 7, with 14 bases in between. The germline V gene has CDR1 ENHRY and CDR2 SYGVKD. The CDR3 has 14 amino acids. CDR3 nucleotide sequence: TGTGCCATCAGTGAGGGTTTTCAGGGGTTGACCCAGTACTTC. It yields the protein CAISEGFQGLTQYF.

This clonotype was seen ten or more times. The gene calls are TRBV10-3 and TRBJ2-5, with 7 bases aligning to TRBD1. The CDR3 totals 15 residues. From germline, CDR1 is ENHRY and CDR2 SYGVKD. V lost 10 bases and J lost 4; bases outside the gene matches: 15. DNA of the CDR3: TGTGCCACCTCGCCGGGGCAGGGGGATTCAGAGACCCAGTACTTC. Encoded protein: CATSPGQGDSETQYF.

A word on this clonotype: Being one base from a much bigger clone, this may be a read error. The CDR3 does not end in the conserved phenylalanine or tryptophan, so this is likely a read error. The V gene is TRBV7-9, the J gene TRBJ2-3; D is unresolved. Looked up from germline, CDR1 is SEHNR and CDR2 is FQNEAQ (reference sequence). V lost 3 bases and J lost 5, with 12 bases in between. The CDR3 sequence is 14 residues long. CDR3 in DNA: TGTGCCAGCAGCTTGAGAGGTTATGTAGATACGCAGTATCTT. It yields the protein CASSLRGYVDTQYL.

This chain uses TRBV7-2 with TRBJ2-5; 13 bases line up with TRBD2. CDR3 size: 15 residues. V shed 6 bases and J 3 bases; nucleotides not matched to a gene: 4. Germline V lookup: CDR1 SGHTA, CDR2 FQGNSA. The CDR3 sequence is CASRRLAGGKETQYF. The CDR3 nucleotides read TGTGCCAGCAGAAGACTAGCGGGAGGAAAAGAGACCCAGTACTTC.

V and J are TRBV15 and TRBJ2-5; D possibly corresponds to TRBD2 (5 bases). The CDR3 is made up of 13 amino acids. The V end lost 3 bases, the J end lost 1 base, and 6 bases lay between the germline ends. Germline-derived CDR1 and CDR2 are LNHNV and YYDKDF (reference sequence). The CDR3 bases are TGTGCCACCAGCAGGGACTCCCAAGAGACCCAGTACTTC. It codes for CATSRDSQETQYF.

V usage is TRBV28 and J usage is TRBJ2-5; the D is unclear. This CDR3 contains 12 residues. Per germline, CDR1 MDHEN and CDR2 SYDVKM. Trimming shortened V by 6 bases and J by 9 bases, and 14 bases separated the two germline ends. CDR3 amino acids: CASRMEAQPQYF. The CDR3 bases are TGTGCCAGCAGGATGGAAGCACAGCCCCAGTACTTC.

The chain links TRBV19 to TRBJ1-1; TRBD1 matches 7 bases. Looked up from germline, CDR1 is LNHDA and CDR2 is SQIVND (reference sequence). Trimming at V came to 4 bases and at J to 1 base, leaving 27 bases not matched to a gene. There are 22 residues in the CDR3. As DNA, the CDR3 is TGTGCCAGTAGTAGCGGGGACCGGGACACCGGGGACAGCCTTGTAAAGAACACTGAAGCTTTCTTT. This gives the protein CASSSGDRDTGDSLVKNTEAFF.

This clonotype was found many times. This sequence joins TRBV10-2 and TRBJ1-1; 10 bases are shared with TRBD1. The CDR3 length is 16 residues. Germline V CDR1 and CDR2: WSHSY, SAAADI. V lost 3 bases to trimming and J lost 2 bases; unmatched junction nucleotides: 6. CDR3 residues: CASSERDRGVNTEAFF. DNA for the CDR3: TGCGCCAGCAGTGAAAGGGACAGGGGAGTTAACACTGAAGCTTTCTTT.

The chain employs TRBV25-1 and TRBJ2-7; the match to TRBD1 covers 9 bases. V dropped 4 bases and J dropped 4; count of bases not matched to a gene: 11. The CDR3 has 16 amino acids. The germline gives CDR1 MGHDK, CDR2 SYGVNS. The CDR3 loop reads CASSGSAGTGLYEQYF. In DNA form, the CDR3 reads TGTGCCAGCAGTGGGTCAGCCGGGACAGGGTTGTACGAGCAGTACTTC.

This clonotype was found many times. This chain joins TRBV12-3 or TRBV12-4 and TRBJ1-2, with D hard to call. The CDR3 totals 13 residues. Trimming stripped 3 bases from V and 2 bases from J, with 7 bases between. The CDR3 here is CASSLDVNYGYTF. CDR3 nucleotides: TGTGCCAGCAGTTTGGACGTAAACTATGGCTACACCTTC.

This clonotype has only a few counts. This chain joins TRBV20-1 and TRBJ2-7; D ambiguous. This CDR3 contains 12 residues. Germline assignment: CDR1 DFQATT and CDR2 SNEGSKA (reference sequence). V lost 2 bases, J lost 6 bases, and 11 bases lay in between. In DNA, the CDR3 is TGCAGTGCTAGATCAGAGGCCCCCGAGCAGTACTTC. Protein sequence: CSARSEAPEQYF.